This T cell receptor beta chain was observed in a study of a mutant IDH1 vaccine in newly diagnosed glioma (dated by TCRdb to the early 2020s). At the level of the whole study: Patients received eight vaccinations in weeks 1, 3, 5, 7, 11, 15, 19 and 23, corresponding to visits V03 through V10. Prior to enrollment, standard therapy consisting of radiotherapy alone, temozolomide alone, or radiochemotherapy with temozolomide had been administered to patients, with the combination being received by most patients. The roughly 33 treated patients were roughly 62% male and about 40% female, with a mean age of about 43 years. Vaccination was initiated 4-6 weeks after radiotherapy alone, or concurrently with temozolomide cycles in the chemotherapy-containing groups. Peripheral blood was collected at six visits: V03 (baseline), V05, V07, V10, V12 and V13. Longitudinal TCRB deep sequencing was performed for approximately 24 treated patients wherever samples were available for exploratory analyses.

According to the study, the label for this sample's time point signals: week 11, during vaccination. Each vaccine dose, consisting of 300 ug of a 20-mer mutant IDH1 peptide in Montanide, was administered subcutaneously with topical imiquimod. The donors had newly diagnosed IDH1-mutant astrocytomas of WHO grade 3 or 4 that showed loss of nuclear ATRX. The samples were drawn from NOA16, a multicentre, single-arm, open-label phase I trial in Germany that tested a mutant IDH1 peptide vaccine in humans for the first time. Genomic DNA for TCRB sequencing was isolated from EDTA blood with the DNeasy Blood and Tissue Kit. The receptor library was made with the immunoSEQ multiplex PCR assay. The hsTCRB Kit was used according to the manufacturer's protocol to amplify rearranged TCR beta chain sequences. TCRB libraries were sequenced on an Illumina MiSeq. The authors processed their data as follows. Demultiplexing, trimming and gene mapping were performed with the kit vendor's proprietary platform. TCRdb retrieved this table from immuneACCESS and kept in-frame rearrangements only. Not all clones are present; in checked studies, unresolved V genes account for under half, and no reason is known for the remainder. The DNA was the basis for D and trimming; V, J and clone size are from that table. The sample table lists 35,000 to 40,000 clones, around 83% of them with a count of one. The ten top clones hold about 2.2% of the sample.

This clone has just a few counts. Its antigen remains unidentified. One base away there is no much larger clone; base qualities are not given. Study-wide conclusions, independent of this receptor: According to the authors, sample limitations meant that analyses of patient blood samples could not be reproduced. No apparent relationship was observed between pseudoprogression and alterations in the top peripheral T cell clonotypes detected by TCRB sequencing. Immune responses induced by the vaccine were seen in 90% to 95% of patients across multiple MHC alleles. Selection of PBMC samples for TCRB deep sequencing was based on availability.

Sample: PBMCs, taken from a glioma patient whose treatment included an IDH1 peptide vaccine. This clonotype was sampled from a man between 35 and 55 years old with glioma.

The CDR3 sequence is CASSVDYSNQPQHF. The nucleotides read TGCGCCAGCAGCGTAGACTATAGCAATCAGCCCCAGCATTTT. The V and J genes are TRBV5-1 and TRBJ1-5, with the D gene call left open. Relative to germline, V is 4 bases shorter and J is 0 bases shorter, with 8 bases between their ends. In the germline V gene, CDR1 corresponds to SGHRS and CDR2 to YFSETQ. The CDR3, from cysteine to phenylalanine, totals 14 residues. Left in the record is the CDR3 DNA by itself, 42 bases read in frame from the first base.